The rows below give T cell receptor beta chains drawn from one sample of a study of shared clonotypes between healthy human individuals. TCRdb's copy holds only in-frame clones and misses some; the assay was immunoSEQ multiplex PCR. The sample holds 650,000 to 750,000 clones; more than 70% are singletons and the top ten take 1.5% to 2%. The sequenced sample was memory CD4+ T cells sorted from blood. These receptors originate from a woman between 25 and 40 years old in good health. The CDR3 runs from the conserved cysteine through the conserved F or W. A D gene is named only where the DNA matches it firmly. Size values are once, few and many counts, or a class for expanded clones, and some rows have none.

V gene	D gene	clone size	CDR3 length	J gene	CDR3 DNA	CDR3 protein
TRBV19	TRBD1	few	15	TRBJ1-2	TGTGCCAGTAGGGCCCTCCGGACAGGGGGCTATGGCTACACCTTC	CASRALRTGGYGYTF
TRBV5-1	TRBD2	.	15	TRBJ2-1	TGCGCCAGCAGCTACAATGACCAGCGGGGCAATGAGCAGTTCTTC	CASSYNDQRGNEQFF
TRBV6-5	TRBD1	few	16	TRBJ1-4	TGTGCCAGCAGTTACTCCCAGGGGGCGGCTAATGAAAAACTGTTTTTT	CASSYSQGAANEKLFF
TRBV7-8	.	.	13	TRBJ2-7	TGTGCCAGCAGCTTAGCTCCGCAACCCGGGCAGGTCTTC	CASSLAPQPGQVF
TRBV5-1	TRBD2	.	14	TRBJ2-7	TGCGCCAGCAGCATTGGGACGGGAGGGCTCGAGCAGTACTTC	CASSIGTGGLEQYF
TRBV5-1	TRBD1	few	15	TRBJ1-2	TGCGCCAGCAGCTCAAACAGGGGGCAGAACTATGGCTACACCTTC	CASSSNRGQNYGYTF
TRBV5-1	.	.	13	TRBJ2-1	TGCGCCAGCAGCTTGAACTGGGGGCAGGGGCAGTTCTTC	CASSLNWGQGQFF
TRBV18	.	.	14	TRBJ2-3	TGTGCCAGCTCACCCAGCGGCGGTTCCTATACGCAGTATTTT	CASSPSGGSYTQYF
TRBV5-1	.	.	14	TRBJ2-1	TGCGCCAGCAGCTTGGCACAACAAGACAATGAGCAGTTCTTC	CASSLAQQDNEQFF
TRBV28	TRBD2	many	16	TRBJ2-1	TGTGCCAGCAGTTCCACTAGCGGGAGGTTATACAATGAGCAGTTCTTC	CASSSTSGRLYNEQFF
TRBV2	.	few	14	TRBJ1-3	TGTGCCAGCAGTGTACCTAGCTCTGGAAACACCATATATTTT	CASSVPSSGNTIYF
TRBV30	.	.	12	TRBJ1-1	TGTGCCTGGAGTTCTCTACACACTGAAGCTTTCTTT	CAWSSLHTEAFF
TRBV9	TRBD2	many	18	TRBJ2-2	TGTGCCAGCAGCGTAGGACGGATAGCGGGAGGGCCAACCGGGGAGCTGTTTTTT	CASSVGRIAGGPTGELFF
TRBV19	TRBD1	.	14	TRBJ2-7	TGTGCCAGTAGTATGGGACAGGGGGCAGCCGAGCAGTACTTC	CASSMGQGAAEQYF
TRBV27	.	.	14	TRBJ1-1	TGTGCCAGCAGTTCGGTAGGGGTAGGGACTGAAGCTTTCTTT	CASSSVGVGTEAFF
TRBV19	.	.	13	TRBJ1-1	TGTGCCAGTAAACAGGGCCGGAACACTGAAGCTTTCTTT	CASKQGRNTEAFF
TRBV10-1	TRBD1	.	14	TRBJ1-1	TGCGCCAGCAGTCCGGGACAGGTGAACACTGAAGCTTTCTTT	CASSPGQVNTEAFF
TRBV30	.	.	12	TRBJ1-2	TGTGCCTGGAGTGCCGGGGATTATGGCTACACCTTC	CAWSAGDYGYTF
TRBV21-1	.	.	19	TRBJ2-1	TGTGCCAGCAGCAAATTCGGGGACAGGGGGCTTAGGTCCTACAATGAGCAGTTCTTC	CASSKFGDRGLRSYNEQFF
TRBV4-1	.	.	15	TRBJ1-2	TGCGCCAGCAGCCAAGAACCACAGGGAGCCTCTGGCTACACCTTC	CASSQEPQGASGYTF
TRBV2	TRBD1	.	15	TRBJ1-4	TGTGCCAGCAGTCCGGACAGGGGGCGCGGTGAAAAACTGTTTTTT	CASSPDRGRGEKLFF
TRBV29-1	TRBD2	.	15	TRBJ2-1	TGCAGCGCCTGGCCAGGGACTAGCGGTTACAATGAGCAGTTCTTC	CSAWPGTSGYNEQFF
TRBV11-2	.	.	14	TRBJ1-4	TGTGCCAGCAGCCCTAGGATGGGAAATGAAAAACTGTTTTTT	CASSPRMGNEKLFF
TRBV28	TRBD1	.	19	TRBJ1-2	TGTGCCAGCAGTCCATTACCCGGGACAGGGGGAAAGGCTAACTATGGCTACACCTTC	CASSPLPGTGGKANYGYTF
TRBV21-1	.	.	14	TRBJ1-5	TGTGCCAGCAGCAAAGGTAAGGGCAATCAGCCCCAGCATTTT	CASSKGKGNQPQHF
TRBV28	.	.	12	TRBJ1-1	TGTGCCAGCAGTTTTCGCGAAGTTGAAGCTTTCTTT	CASSFREVEAFF
TRBV7-2	.	few	15	TRBJ2-1	TGTGCCAGCAGCCTCGACCGGGCTGGCTACAATGAGCAGTTCTTC	CASSLDRAGYNEQFF
TRBV5-1	.	.	13	TRBJ2-7	TGCGCCAGCAGCCCAGGACAGAGAGGCGAGCAGTACTTC	CASSPGQRGEQYF
TRBV5-4	TRBD1	.	14	TRBJ2-7	TGTGCCAGCAGCTCCGGGACAGGGGAACACGAGCAGTACTTC	CASSSGTGEHEQYF
TRBV28	.	.	14	TRBJ1-3	TGTGCCAGCAGTTTAGAGAGCTCTGGAAACACCATATATTTT	CASSLESSGNTIYF
TRBV27	.	few	13	TRBJ1-2	TGTGCCAGCGGAGACCATGCGCGGCGGGGCTACACCTTC	CASGDHARRGYTF
TRBV7-3	TRBD2	.	16	TRBJ2-1	TGTGCCAGCAGCCTCTCCCCCGGGACTACATACAATGAGCAGTTCTTC	CASSLSPGTTYNEQFF
TRBV27	TRBD2	.	17	TRBJ2-1	TGTGCCAGCAGTTCTATCCGGACTAGCGGGAGGAACAATGAGCAGTTCTTC	CASSSIRTSGRNNEQFF
TRBV5-1	.	.	14	TRBJ2-2	TGCGCCAGCAGCTTGGATGGTGGCACCGGGGAGCTGTTTTTT	CASSLDGGTGELFF
TRBV10-3	.	.	11	TRBJ2-1	TGTGCCATCAGTGAGAATGATGAGCAGTTCTTC	CAISENDEQFF
TRBV18	.	.	16	TRBJ1-5	TGTGCCAGCTCACCGACGCTAGGGGAAGGGGTGCAGCCCCAGCATTTT	CASSPTLGEGVQPQHF
TRBV5-4	.	.	13	TRBJ1-1	TGTGCCAGCAGCGGGACATTGAACACTGAAGCTTTCTTT	CASSGTLNTEAFF
TRBV7-3	.	.	12	TRBJ2-2	TGTGCCAGCTCCGTTGTCCCCGGGGAGCTGTTTTTT	CASSVVPGELFF
TRBV5-1	.	.	15	TRBJ2-1	TGCGCCAGCAGCTTAGACACGAGCTCCTACAATGAGCAGTTCTTC	CASSLDTSSYNEQFF
TRBV7-8	.	.	15	TRBJ2-3	TGTGCCAGCAGCCCGGATGGGGGGCAGGGAGATACGCAGTATTTT	CASSPDGGQGDTQYF
TRBV7-9	.	few	15	TRBJ2-5	TGTGCCAGCAGCCCGCGGGGACAGACCCAAGAGACCCAGTACTTC	CASSPRGQTQETQYF
TRBV6-6	.	few	14	TRBJ2-7	TGTGCCAGCAGTTCTGGGACACTCTCCTACGAGCAGTACTTC	CASSSGTLSYEQYF
TRBV21-1	.	.	14	TRBJ2-7	TGTGCCAGCAGCAAAGCCCCTTACTCCTACGAGCAGTACTTC	CASSKAPYSYEQYF
TRBV10-3	TRBD2	.	13	TRBJ2-1	TGTGCCTCACAGCGGGAGTTGGGCGATGAGCAGTTCTTC	CASQRELGDEQFF
TRBV5-6	.	once	14	TRBJ1-5	TGTGCCAGCAGCTTCCGGGGAAGCAATCAGCCCCAGCATTTT	CASSFRGSNQPQHF
TRBV6-5	.	.	13	TRBJ1-4	TGTGCCAGCAGCCGTGGCGGCGGCGAAAAACTGTTTTTT	CASSRGGGEKLFF
TRBV25-1	.	.	16	TRBJ2-5	TGTGCCAGCAGTGCCTCCCGCGAGGCAGGCCAAGAGACCCAGTACTTC	CASSASREAGQETQYF
TRBV5-1	.	few	15	TRBJ1-2	TGCGCCAGCAGCCTTGGGGCAGGGTTAGGCTATGGCTACACCTTC	CASSLGAGLGYGYTF
TRBV28	.	.	14	TRBJ1-1	TGTGCCAGCAGTTTGGCGGCGATGAACACTGAAGCTTTCTTT	CASSLAAMNTEAFF
TRBV6-5	.	.	15	TRBJ1-2	TGTGCCAGCAGTTACTCGTCTTCGGGGAAGTGGGGCTACACCTTC	CASSYSSSGKWGYTF
TRBV2	.	few	13	TRBJ2-2	TGTGCCAGCACCAGGACTTCTACCGGGGAGCTGTTTTTT	CASTRTSTGELFF
TRBV6-1	.	.	16	TRBJ1-2	TGTGCCAGCAGTGTTCCCGGCGGTTTTTCTAACTATGGCTACACCTTC	CASSVPGGFSNYGYTF
TRBV21-1	.	.	18	TRBJ2-6	TGTGCCAGCAGCAAATCGGGGTCCTCGAGCTCTGGGGCCAACGTCCTGACTTTC	CASSKSGSSSSGANVLTF
TRBV11-2	.	.	12	TRBJ2-7	TGTGCCAGCAGCCCGGCCGACTACGAGCAGTACTTC	CASSPADYEQYF
TRBV14	.	.	15	TRBJ2-7	TGTGCCAGCAGCCCCCAGACAGGCCTCTCCTACGAGCAGTACTTC	CASSPQTGLSYEQYF
TRBV11-2	.	.	16	TRBJ2-7	TGTGCCAGTGCGGCTAGGGAAGCCCTCAGCTCCTACGAGCAGTACTTC	CASAAREALSSYEQYF
TRBV7-8	.	once	14	TRBJ2-5	TGTGCCAGCAGCCCGACCGGGGTGGAAGAGACCCAGTACTTC	CASSPTGVEETQYF
TRBV14	TRBD2	.	15	TRBJ2-6	TGTGCCAGCAGCCTCAGCGGGACTGGGGCCAACGTCCTGACTTTC	CASSLSGTGANVLTF
TRBV6-6	TRBD1	many	15	TRBJ1-2	TGTGCCAGCAGTTTCCGGACAGGGTCTAACTATGGCTACACCTTC	CASSFRTGSNYGYTF
TRBV14	TRBD2	.	21	TRBJ2-2	TGTGCCAGCAGCCAAGGGACACGAGGACTAGCGGGACCCACGGGCACCGGGGAGCTGTTTTTT	CASSQGTRGLAGPTGTGELFF